This T cell receptor beta chain was documented in a study of T cell repertoires in cytomegalovirus infection. Across the study: Selection of CMV epitopes for the study included recently identified HLA-C-restricted and well-studied HLA-B-restricted ones. Signatures in public TCR beta sequences pointed to both CMV infection and matching HLA type.

Overall study findings and caveats: CMV carriers with the relevant HLA were identified by cumulative public TCR beta family frequency. Dominating the ex vivo response were HLA-C-restricted CMV-specific TCR beta clonotypes.

TCRdb recomputed calls from the reads with MiXCR, one row per CDR3 protein. Of under 350,000 distinct CDR3 sequences in the sample, 20% to 25% are singletons; the top ten hold around 20%. V was clipped by 8 bases and J by 7 bases; unmatched bases: 7. The germline CDR1 and CDR2 sequences are SNHLY and FYNNEI. The CDR3 contains 14 residues. On this clonotype: The antigen remains unidentified.

This chain links TRBV2 with TRBJ1-4, with 10 bases that match TRBD1. The input for sequencing was cultured PBMCs, taken from culture after CMV antigen stimulation. The sequence derives from a human donor in good health (CMV status not recorded). Some clones in this sample may be carry-over from other donors' samples. CDR3 sequence (DNA): TGTGCCAGCCGGTCCGGGACAGGGGCTGAAAAACTGTTTTTT. This gives the protein CASRSGTGAEKLFF.